Following are 3 T cell receptor beta chains from one sample sequenced in a study of CD8 T cells in Susac syndrome. RNA amounts of roughly 0.45 to 1 ug underwent reverse transcription with random hexamers. MiXCR, applied by TCRdb to the immunoSEQ multiplex PCR reads, yields one record per CDR3 protein. The sample shows over 120,000 distinct CDR3 sequences, approximately 94% of them seen only once. The sequenced sample consisted of CD4+ T cells from PBMCs. The source is a human donor in good health.

The genes are TRBV29-1 and TRBJ1-4; D call uncertain. Germline lookup yields CDR1 SQVTM and CDR2 ANQGSEA. The length of the CDR3 is 12 residues. The V end lost 7 bases, the J end lost 4 bases, and 10 bases lay between the germline ends. CDR3 residues: CSAGRGNEKLFF. The CDR3 nucleotides are TGCAGCGCTGGGCGGGGTAATGAAAAACTGTTTTTT. Combining the CDR3 with reference TRBV29-1 and TRBJ1-4 gives the whole variable domain SAVISQKPSRDICQRGTSLTIQCQVDSQVTMMFWYRQQPGQSLTLIATANQGSEATYESGFVIDKFPISRPNLTFSTLTVSNMSPEDSSIYLCSAGRGNEKLFFGSGTQLSVL.

The chain uses TRBV5-1 and TRBJ2-4, with D possibly being TRBD2 (6 bases). Germline assignment: CDR1 SGHRS and CDR2 YFSETQ. Trimming removed 0 bases at V and 8 bases at J, with 9 bases between. The CDR3 has 13 amino acids. The CDR3 DNA sequence: TGCGCCAGCAGCTTGGTCCCGGGGGACATTCAGTACTTC. This codes for CASSLVPGDIQYF.

The chain couples TRBV7-8 to TRBJ1-2, with D unclear. V was trimmed by 5 bases and J by 1 base, leaving 5 bases between them. The germline V gene encodes CDR1 SGHVS and CDR2 FQNEAQ. The CDR3 has 12 residues. Written as DNA, the CDR3 is TGTGCCAGCAGCCACAGTAACTATGGCTACACCTTC. Protein: CASSHSNYGYTF.